The entry below gives a single T cell receptor (beta chain) sequence along with its context. No antigen is known for it. The data belong to a study of radiation and T cells in renal cell carcinoma. The table came from immunoSEQ multiplex PCR; TCRdb's copy has only in-frame clones and leaves some out. The sample holds some 150,000 clones, around nine tenths seen once. The CDR3 sequence is 11 residues long. V was clipped by 4 bases and J by 0 bases, with 1 base between them. Germline V CDR1 and CDR2: SGHAT, FQDESV (reference sequence). Study-wide points: Pretreatment tumor biopsies were lacking, so baseline clonotypes are unknown. In blood, top tumor clones expanded by 2 weeks, shrinking by 4.

Sample time point: baseline pretreatment blood. Noted treatment: 15 Gy SBRT to primary tumor, nephrectomy 4 weeks later. Sequenced here: blood, sampled from a patient whose treatment included radiotherapy and nephrectomy. The rearrangement links TRBV11-1 to TRBJ2-7; D call uncertain. The receptor comes from a woman between 50 and 59 years old with renal cell carcinoma. CDR3 coding DNA: TGTGCCAGCAGCTCCTCCTACGAGCAGTACTTC. It codes for CASSSSYEQYF.